The present entry profiles one TCR beta chain with its context. The antigen is undetermined. The PCR ran on 60 Vbeta and 13 Jbeta primers. Only in-frame clones appear in the TCRdb table, and some are missing; sequencing was by immunoSEQ multiplex PCR. Among more than 90,000 clones listed, around 76% were seen once. The germline gives CDR1 LNHDA, CDR2 SQIVND (reference sequence). This CDR3 has 14 residues. With V trimmed by 5 bases and J by 7 bases, 7 bases remained unmatched. The data were taken from a study of cytomegalovirus exposure and HLA in healthy donors. The study, taken as a whole, reports: What was likely a sequencing artifact was a cluster of highly shared sequence variants. The only immune exposure information that was available was CMV serostatus.

The chain joins TRBV19 to TRBJ1-5, with TRBD1 matching 8 bases. This TCR was sampled from a man in his forties in good health and CMV-seropositive. The sample was PBMCs. CDR3 coding DNA: TGTGCCAGTAGTGTCCTACAGGGGGGACAGCCCCAGCATTTT. This gives the protein CASSVLQGGQPQHF.